A selection of T cell receptor beta chains follows, all from one sample in a study of blood T cell repertoires in COVID-19. The data were produced by immunoSEQ multiplex PCR, yet TCRdb's version contains in-frame clones alone and is incomplete. Here the sample spans 55,000 to 75,000 clones, over 60% being singletons. Sequencing was carried out using peripheral blood. The receptors originated from a human donor in a cohort sampled during active COVID-19. Each CDR3 is given with its conserved first and last residue. The D gene is left open where the match is weak. Not every row has a clone size; where given, it reads once, few, many or a size class.

>-|TRBD1|TRBV9|TRBJ2-5
CASSSGQGKETQYF
TGTGCCAGCAGCAGCGGACAGGGCAAAGAGACCCAGTACTTC
>once|-|TRBV11-2|TRBJ2-1
CASSLRASSYNEQFF
TGTGCCAGCAGCTTGAGGGCGAGCTCCTACAATGAGCAGTTCTTC
>-|TRBD1|TRBV30|TRBJ1-1
CACTGGYEAFF
TGTGCCTGTACAGGGGGGTACGAAGCTTTCTTT
>once|TRBD1|TRBV9|TRBJ2-2
CASSPQTGSFELFF
TGTGCCAGCAGCCCCCAGACAGGGAGTTTTGAGCTGTTTTTT
>-|TRBD2|TRBV10-3|TRBJ2-1
CAIRAGGSSYNEQFF
TGTGCCATCAGGGCGGGGGGGAGCTCCTACAATGAGCAGTTCTTC
>-|TRBD1|TRBV5-1|TRBJ1-1
CASSKTGDTEAFF
TGCGCCAGCAGCAAGACAGGGGACACTGAAGCTTTCTTT
>-|-|TRBV30|TRBJ2-1
CAWSVFRDNEQFF
TGTGCCTGGAGTGTATTCAGGGACAATGAGCAGTTCTTC
>-|TRBD2|TRBV7-2|TRBJ2-5
CASSPVAGRQETQYF
TGTGCCAGCAGCCCAGTAGCGGGGAGACAAGAGACCCAGTACTTC
>-|-|TRBV18|TRBJ2-7
CASSSTLGDEQYF
TGTGCCAGCTCCTCTACATTGGGCGACGAGCAGTACTTC
>once|TRBD2|TRBV28|TRBJ2-1
CASSSEGRGGFEQFF
TGTGCCAGCAGTTCCGAGGGGAGGGGAGGCTTTGAGCAGTTCTTC
>-|-|TRBV5-4|TRBJ2-7
CASSQDGGSYEQYF
TGTGCCAGCAGTCAGGACGGGGGCTCCTACGAGCAGTACTTC
>-|-|TRBV19|TRBJ1-1
CASSPVVMNTEAFF
TGTGCCAGTAGTCCGGTCGTCATGAACACTGAAGCTTTCTTT
>-|-|TRBV10-1|TRBJ2-3
CASSEGRADITDTQYF
TGCGCCAGCAGTGAGGGCAGGGCCGACATCACAGATACGCAGTATTTT
>-|-|TRBV27|TRBJ2-3
CASSLFFSADTQYF
TGTGCCAGCAGTTTATTTTTCAGCGCAGATACGCAGTATTTT
>-|-|TRBV6-6|TRBJ1-3
CASSYSAGDGNTIYF
TGTGCCAGCAGTTACTCGGCAGGGGACGGAAACACCATATATTTT
>-|TRBD2|TRBV5-1|TRBJ2-1
CASSFSSSGRAVSPYNEQFF
TGCGCCAGCAGCTTCTCATCCAGCGGGAGGGCCGTCTCCCCCTACAATGAGCAGTTCTTC
>-|-|TRBV7-8|TRBJ2-1
CASINTRGNEQFF
TGTGCCAGCATCAATACCAGGGGAAATGAGCAGTTCTTC
>-|-|TRBV14|TRBJ2-1
CASSQDALRNEQFF
TGTGCCAGCAGCCAAGATGCACTTCGCAATGAGCAGTTCTTC